This T cell receptor beta chain was sequenced in a study of cytomegalovirus exposure and HLA in healthy donors. This clone is deemed medium-sized. Antigen: not known. Study-wide results and caveats: In vitro work confirmed that a few CMV-associated chains recognize CMV antigens.

The PCR had 60 Vbeta and 13 Jbeta primers. Some clones are missing from TCRdb's copy, which holds only in-frame ones; the method was immunoSEQ multiplex PCR. The sample has tens of thousands of clones, over 60% seen once. Trimming left V 2 bases short and J 0 bases short, with 5 bases between. CDR3 length: 14 amino acids. The sequenced sample was PBMCs. The rearrangement links TRBV6-7 to TRBJ1-5; D gene uncertain. TRBV6-7 is assigned to the ORF class and has an uncertain function. This sequence was found in a man in his forties in good health and CMV-seropositive. The CDR3 nucleotides read TGTGCCAGCAGTTACCCACATAGCAATCAGCCCCAGCATTTT. Translating it yields CASSYPHSNQPQHF.